This TCR beta chain appears in the sequencing data of a study of T-cell reconstitution after alpha-beta-depleted transplantation in children. Trimming removed 6 bases at V and 8 bases at J, with 12 bases between. Per germline, CDR1 SNHLY and CDR2 FYNNEI. The CDR3 is 12 residues long. In its sample, this clonotype was seen many times. Unique molecular identifiers were incorporated into the prepared TCRbeta library. Using its own MiXCR run on the PCR reads, TCRdb lists one record per CDR3 protein. This table has 200,000 to 300,000 distinct CDR3 sequences, around 12% appearing once. This sequence originates from a human donor who donated a stem cell graft to a child with acute lymphoblastic leukemia. The V call is TRBV2, the J call TRBJ2-3; D gene ambiguous. This specimen consisted of PBMCs from the stem cell graft donor, obtained from the stem cell graft. The CDR3, as DNA: TGTGCCAGCAGCTACAGAAGGGTTACGCAGTATTTT. Translating it yields CASSYRRVTQYF.